This is a list of T cell receptor beta chains from one sample in a study of T cell responses to AZD1222 COVID-19 vaccine. Clones were sequenced by immunoSEQ multiplex PCR, and TCRdb holds only the in-frame ones, with some missing. There are more than 75,000 clones in the sample; about 90% occur only once, and approximately 5.5% lies in the top ten. This specimen was peripheral blood, taken on day 0 of AZD1222 vaccination. The receptors were sampled from an adult in good health. Both conserved end residues are part of each CDR3.

CASSSPPGELFF	TRBJ2-2	TRBV7-3
CASSPSRNTIYF	TRBJ1-3	TRBV18
CASSLGVGTGELFF	TRBJ2-2	TRBV7-3
CASNKGVMGEKLFF	TRBJ1-4	TRBV28
CAISEVSAGEQFF	TRBJ2-1	TRBV10-3
CASTHGSSGANVLTF	TRBJ2-6	TRBV19
CASSQELAGRNIQYF	TRBJ2-4	TRBV3-1/TRBV3-2
CASSNARPDTQYF	TRBJ2-3	TRBV5-8
CASTLPPGGRNTIYF	TRBJ1-3	TRBV27
CASSLAGGLSGNTIYF	TRBJ1-3	TRBV7-3
CASSAPRASGRGQYF	TRBJ2-7	TRBV9
CASSLAGHLTGELFF	TRBJ2-2	TRBV28
CASSVTGGYLEAFF	TRBJ1-1	TRBV27
CASSPAGLVNTEAFF	TRBJ1-1	TRBV7-2
CSVELGQDYGEQYF	TRBJ2-7	TRBV29-1
CASSAGDRGYTDTQYF	TRBJ2-3	TRBV28
CASSLSRVPNTEAFF	TRBJ1-1	TRBV27
CASSDRLGGGRETQYF	TRBJ2-5	TRBV25-1
CASSLTGGLNEKLFF	TRBJ1-4	TRBV5-1
CASSLSGTSGNYEQYF	TRBJ2-7	TRBV27
CASSFQGAALFF	TRBJ1-4	TRBV7-2
CASSPFGVAGEVGELFF	TRBJ2-2	TRBV9
CASSVAGRSAYEQYF	TRBJ2-7	TRBV9
CASSKSGPSYEQYF	TRBJ2-7	TRBV5-1
CASSPPLVAVSYNEQFF	TRBJ2-1	TRBV11-2
CASSYSLRRGHNQPQHF	TRBJ1-5	TRBV6-7
CASTPVVQLGGKNEQFF	TRBJ2-1	TRBV3-1/TRBV3-2
CASSFAGGETQYF	TRBJ2-5	TRBV12-3/TRBV12-4
CASSLAGGPNYGYTF	TRBJ1-2	TRBV11-2
CASSTNRGPFGEQYF	TRBJ2-7	TRBV6-5
CASSSSWTSGIDEQYF	TRBJ2-7	TRBV28
CASSWGNRAGNTIYF	TRBJ1-3	TRBV6-5
CASSLAGTSSYEQYF	TRBJ2-7	TRBV11-1
CASSLEGQGADTQYF	TRBJ2-3	TRBV5-1
CASSLLGQGTHEQYF	TRBJ2-7	TRBV28
CASSLGQGNYYGYTF	TRBJ1-2	TRBV28
CASGTRGVSPLHF	TRBJ1-6	TRBV28
CASSPDTGTAALGYTF	TRBJ1-2	TRBV18
CASSQVTSERQYF	TRBJ2-7	TRBV14
CASSHDRRDTEAFF	TRBJ1-1	TRBV4-2